This T cell receptor beta chain was retrieved from a study of OX40 agonist ivuxolimab in advanced cancers. This clone was found a few times. V lost 6 bases to trimming and J lost 2 bases; unmatched junction nucleotides: 10. The CDR3 is 16 amino acids. The V gene's germline CDR1 is MNHEY and CDR2 SMNVEV (reference sequence). The method was immunoSEQ multiplex PCR; TCRdb's version includes in-frame clones alone and lacks a portion of them. The sample records 65,000 to 80,000 clones, around nine tenths being singletons. The chain has TRBV27 and TRBJ2-3; TRBD2 agrees at 8 bases. The sequences come from CD4+ or CD8+ T cells sorted from blood, collected in a trial of the OX40 agonist ivuxolimab. This TCR came from an adult with an advanced solid tumor such as melanoma, head and neck, liver or kidney cancer. The CDR3 region has the DNA TGTGCCAGCAGACTCGGTTTAGCGGGACACACAGATACGCAGTATTTT. Protein sequence: CASRLGLAGHTDTQYF.